Below, 12 T cell receptor beta chains from the same sample are listed, as sequenced in a study of T cells in Graves' hyperthyroidism and ophthalmopathy. RNA transcripts served as the template for amplifying TCR beta CDR3 regions. When the TCR CDR3 underwent first-round RT-PCR, the HTBI primer set was used. TCRdb reprocessed the multiplex PCR reads with MiXCR, giving one entry per CDR3 protein. The sample includes about 570,000 distinct CDR3 sequences, about 45% of them seen just once. Sequenced material: peripheral blood or thyroid tissue (not recorded which). Every receptor here comes from an adult woman with Graves' disease, either hyperthyroidism or ophthalmopathy (not recorded which).

Comment on this clonotype: One junction end does not reproduce the germline sequence, and a read error may be involved. This rearrangement joins TRBV3-1 to TRBJ2-5; 13 bases are a match to TRBD2. CDR1 is LGHDT and CDR2 is YNNKEL in the germline V gene (reference sequence). The CDR3 is 14 amino acids. For the CDR3, the DNA is TGCGCCAGCAGTGGGACTAGCGGGGACGAGACCCAGTACTTC. It translates to CASSGTSGDETQYF.

The rearrangement uses TRBV7-2 and TRBJ2-7; D may match TRBD1 or TRBD2 (6 bases each). V lost 0 bases and J 7 bases, leaving 13 bases between the germline ends. This CDR3 comprises 14 residues. The V gene's germline CDR1 is SGHTA and CDR2 FQGNSA. CDR3 nucleotide sequence: TGTGCCAGCAGCTTAGCGAGGGGGGTAGTAGAGCAGTACTTC. Residues: CASSLARGVVEQYF.

This clonotype was found many times. The J gene is TRBJ2-6, the V gene TRBV25-1, with D perhaps given as TRBD1 or TRBD2 (5 bases each). The V end lost 6 bases, the J end lost 1 base, and 19 bases lay between the germline ends. CDR3 size: 18 residues. The germline CDR1 and CDR2 sequences are MGHDK and SYGVNS. CDR3 bases: TGTGCCAGCAGCCCGTCTTCCGGGGCACAATCTGGGGCCAACGTCCTGACTTTC. This translates into CASSPSSGAQSGANVLTF.

The table lists this clonotype with a count of one. This chain uses TRBV29-1 with TRBJ2-5; TRBD2 matches 9 bases. V shed 6 bases and J 2 bases; nucleotides not matched to a gene: 7. This CDR3 is built from 14 residues. Germline V lookup: CDR1 SQVTM, CDR2 ANQGSEA. The CDR3 DNA reads TGCAGCGTAGACGCGGGAGGGGGGCAAGAGACCCAGTACTTC. Translated: CSVDAGGGQETQYF. The full variable domain, completed using reference TRBV29-1 and TRBJ2-5, is SAVISQKPSRDICQRGTSLTIQCQVDSQVTMMFWYRQQPGQSLTLIATANQGSEATYESGFVIDKFPISRPNLTFSTLTVSNMSPEDSSIYLCSVDAGGGQETQYFGPGTRLLVL.

This clonotype has a count of ten or more. This rearrangement joins TRBV5-1 to TRBJ1-4; 9 bases match TRBD1. This CDR3 region has 16 residues. V shed 4 bases and J 4 bases; nucleotides not matched to a gene: 8. Per germline, CDR1 SGHRS and CDR2 YFSETQ. This CDR3 reads CASSDPQGAVNEKLFF. The CDR3 coding sequence is TGCGCCAGCAGCGACCCACAGGGGGCGGTTAATGAAAAACTGTTTTTT.

The CDR3 protein is CAWSGTSGMWYEQYF. Written as DNA, the CDR3 is TGTGCCTGGAGCGGGACTAGCGGGATGTGGTACGAGCAGTACTTC. The chain recombines TRBV30 with TRBJ2-7; the match to TRBD2 covers 13 bases. CDR3 size: 15 residues. Unmatched junction bases numbered 6, after V lost 3 bases and J lost 4 bases. Germline lookup yields CDR1 GTSNPN and CDR2 SVGIG (reference sequence).

This clonotype was counted ten times or more. The chain links TRBV3-1 to TRBJ2-5; D gene ambiguous. CDR3 length equals 14 residues. Trimming stripped 0 bases from V and 3 bases from J, with 8 bases between. Germline V gene lookup returns CDR1 LGHDT and CDR2 YNNKEL (reference sequence). This chain's CDR3 is CASSQEGREETQYF. CDR3 in DNA: TGTGCCAGCAGCCAAGAAGGCAGAGAAGAGACCCAGTACTTC.

This clonotype appeared many times. The chain is built from TRBV20-1 and TRBJ1-5; no firm D call. V shed 3 bases and J shed 4 bases, with 13 bases lying between them. This CDR3 spans 14 amino acids. Germline V gene lookup returns CDR1 DFQATT and CDR2 SNEGSKA (reference sequence). The CDR3 loop reads CSASGLSRNQPQHF. DNA of the CDR3: TGCAGTGCTAGTGGATTAAGCAGGAATCAGCCCCAGCATTTT.

J is TRBJ2-7 and V is TRBV12-3 or TRBV12-4, with D possibly matching TRBD1 (7 bases). With 6 bases removed from V and 6 bases from J, the gap between germline ends came to 18 bases. The CDR3 loop spans 14 amino acids. CDR3 loop: CASSLRQGGSEQYF. CDR3 bases: TGTGCCAGCAGCTTACGTCAGGGGGGCTCCGAGCAGTACTTC.

Note on this clonotype: This may come from a read error, since a much larger clone is one base off. The chain carries TRBV5-1 and TRBJ2-2; the D call may be TRBD1 or TRBD2 (5 bases each). The germline V gene has CDR1 SGHRS and CDR2 YFSETQ. The CDR3 is 14 residues long. CDR3 DNA: TGTGCCAGCAGCCCCGGGACCAACACCGGGGAGCTGCTTTTT. Amino acids: CASSPGTNTGELLF.

This clonotype was recorded many times. The chain carries TRBV7-8 and TRBJ2-7; D not resolved. CDR3 size: 14 residues. Germline V gene lookup returns CDR1 SGHVS and CDR2 FQNEAQ. Trimming removed 10 bases from V and 0 bases from J, with 16 bases in between. The CDR3: CATSNDVRSYEQYF. CDR3 coding DNA: TGTGCCACCTCCAATGACGTTCGCTCCTACGAGCAGTACTTC.

CDR3 nucleotides: TGCAGTGAAGCGGGAGGGGACCATCAGCCCCAGCATTTT. Protein: CSEAGGDHQPQHF. The rearrangement links TRBV20-1 to TRBJ1-5; weak D call: TRBD1 (5 bases). Germline V gene lookup returns CDR1 DFQATT and CDR2 SNEGSKA (reference sequence). CDR3 length: 13 amino acids. Trimming took off 7 bases at V and 5 bases at J, with 15 bases between the two ends.